Detailed here is one T cell receptor (beta chain). The PCR employed 60 Vbeta primers together with 13 Jbeta primers. The protocol was immunoSEQ multiplex PCR, while the TCRdb copy is restricted to in-frame clones and leaves out a portion. The data contain 55,000 to 85,000 clones, 55% to 80% of them singletons. These data originate in a study of cytomegalovirus exposure and HLA in healthy donors. Deletions cut 7 bases from V and 0 bases from J, with 13 bases between. This CDR3 contains 15 residues. CDR1 and CDR2 from the germline V gene are SNHLY and FYNNEI. The sequence derives from a woman aged 50 to 65 in good health and CMV-seronegative. This chain connects TRBV2 to TRBJ1-5, with a possible D match to TRBD1 (5 bases). The sample was PBMCs. CDR3 amino acids: CASKIGGNSNQPQHF. The CDR3, as DNA: TGTGCCAGCAAGATTGGGGGGAATAGCAATCAGCCCCAGCATTTT.